Included here is one T cell receptor beta chain sequence, with context. The count of this clone is one. It has no known antigen specificity. Within one base of it there is no much larger clone, and no base qualities were kept. This sample is part of a study of shared clonotypes between healthy human individuals (dated by TCRdb to 2018 to 2021). In the study overall: The cohort included three men and a couple of women between 18 and 49 years of age. For each donor, CD4 naive and CD4 memory were each given three plates, CD8 naive was given two plates, and CD8 memory was given one plate. Blood TCR repertoires of four to six healthy adults were deeply sequenced to estimate repertoire size and the extent of clonotype sharing between individuals. To increase sequencing depth and limit assay-specific biases, different laboratories used diverse techniques to prepare libraries and sequence TCR repertoires. Between about 0.8 and 9 billion PBMCs per donor were obtained by leukapheresis. Paper-wide results and their limitations: Pairwise subsampling led to the expectation that sequencing depth would affect the degree of clonotype sharing among donors. Higher generation probabilities were observed for clonotypes shared by all four sorted-subset donors than for non-shared clonotypes. Even with the large sequencing depth, rarefaction of the sorted-subset datasets indicated that sequencing was incomplete. Naive subsets generally had larger estimated clonotype richness than memory subsets did. Because the study included only a small number of donors, the genetic and exposure-history diversity represented was limited. When four donors were compared, the shared fraction of clonotypes was about 5.5% for naive CD4, around 3.5% for naive CD8, more than 2% for memory CD4, and around 0.37% for memory CD8. Sampling was restricted to blood, and TCR repertoires in tissue are likely to differ from TCR repertoires in blood.

TCR CDR3 regions were amplified from genomic DNA by multiplex PCR using the deep immunoSEQ assay. Extracted genomic DNA from each cell subset was distributed evenly across all wells of several immunoSEQ 96-well plates, and each plate was treated as a replicate. Each replicate PCR for sorted subsets received around 200 ng genomic DNA, equal to tens of thousands of T cell genomes. Purified libraries were measured with a Qubit 3.0 fluorometer, size-checked on a Bioanalyzer 2100, and measured again with the KAPA Library Quantification kit. Every immunoSEQ 96-well plate was sequenced on a separate single-read 150-cycle Illumina NextSeq 550 flow cell. Under the source paper's analysis protocol: Because only junctional sequences without quality scores were contained in the immunoSEQ output, filtering matching that applied to full-length reads could not be performed. To assign V/J genes and CDR3, sequences were annotated against IMGT germline references using PyIR, a Python wrapper for IgBLAST v1.9. Reads were filtered out if the reads had weak V/J assignments (E-value above 1e-6), no CDR3, stop codons, out-of-frame junctions, or ambiguous translated residues. A V3J clonotype was defined by an identical inferred V gene, J gene, and CDR3 amino acid sequence. To compute the percentage overlap between repertoires, the number of shared unique clonotypes was divided by the size of the smaller repertoire. Three approaches were used to assess repertoire richness: RTK rarefaction, the Chao1 estimator, and Recon v2.1 estimates of unobserved clonotypes. Generation probabilities were computed with OLGA for all TCRbeta clonotypes obtained by the gDNA method from four donors. Sourced from immuneACCESS, this table was stored by TCRdb with only in-frame sequences that have V and J called. A share of the clones is absent; for the studies checked, an unresolved V gene accounts for under half, and the remainder has no known explanation. That table gives V, J and clone size, and the DNA gave D and trimming. Present in this sample are 780,000 or so clones, approximately 72% of which were seen just once. Jointly, the top ten make up approximately 1.7% of the sample.

V ends up 0 bases short and J 2 bases short, with an unmatched junction base count of 3. The CDR3 measures 15 amino acids from cysteine to phenylalanine. Only the CDR3 part of the read is kept: 45 bases, read in frame from the first base. Via the germline V gene (reference sequence), CDR1 is LNHNV and CDR2 YYDKDF. The donors were healthy, HIV-negative adults with no recently reported acute infections or vaccinations. Only Caucasian adults living in Nashville, Tennessee, USA were represented among the donors. CD4+ T cells were enriched through magnetic negative selection, after which naive cells were positively selected on CD45RA and the remaining negative fraction served as the memory subset. Blood was collected by leukapheresis, and PBMCs were isolated by Ficoll-Histopaque density gradient centrifugation and then cryopreserved in liquid nitrogen vapor phase. Purity and quantity of every magnetically sorted T cell population were checked by analytical flow cytometry. Genomic DNA was isolated from each sorted fraction and quantified by UV absorbance on a Nanodrop 2000c.

This receptor was identified in a young woman in good health. The rearranged segments are TRBV15 and TRBJ2-7, and 8 junctional nucleotides match TRBD2. The sample comprised memory CD4+ T cells sorted from blood. The cell subset or site tag for this specimen amounts to: CD45RA-negative fraction. The DNA sequence is as follows: TGTGCCACCAGCAGAGATCTCGGGGGGGCCTACGAGCAGTACTTC. Translated, this gives CATSRDLGGAYEQYF.